This T cell receptor beta chain stems from a study of blood T cell repertoires in COVID-19. Across the whole study: There were acute and convalescent COVID-19 samples, and they came from the United States, Italy and Spain.

The germline V gene has CDR1 LGHNA and CDR2 YSLEER. V lost 0 bases, J lost 2 bases, and 8 bases lay in between. The CDR3 length is 14 residues. The data were produced by immunoSEQ multiplex PCR, yet TCRdb's version contains in-frame clones alone and is incomplete. The table shows roughly 140,000 clones, with 84% occurring only once. V usage is TRBV4-3 and J usage is TRBJ2-7, with D uncertain. What was sequenced was peripheral blood. The sequence was obtained from a woman in her 50s with acute or convalescent COVID-19. The CDR3 bases are TGCGCCAGCAGCCAAGATTTCGGTCCCTACGAGCAGTACTTC. Translated: CASSQDFGPYEQYF.